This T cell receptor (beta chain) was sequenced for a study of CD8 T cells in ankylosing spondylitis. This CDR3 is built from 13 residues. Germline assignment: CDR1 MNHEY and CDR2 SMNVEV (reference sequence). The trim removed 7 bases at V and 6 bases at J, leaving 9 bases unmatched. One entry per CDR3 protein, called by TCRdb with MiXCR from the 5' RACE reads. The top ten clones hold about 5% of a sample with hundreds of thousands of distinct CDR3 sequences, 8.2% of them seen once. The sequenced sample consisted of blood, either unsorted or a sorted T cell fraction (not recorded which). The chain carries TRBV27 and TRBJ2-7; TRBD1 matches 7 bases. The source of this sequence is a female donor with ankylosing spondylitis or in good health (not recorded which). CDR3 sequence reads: CASTQQGYGEQYF. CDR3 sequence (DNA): TGTGCCAGCACCCAACAGGGGTATGGCGAGCAGTACTTC.